The 20 T cell receptor beta chains listed next were all sequenced from one sample in a study of cytotoxic CD8 clonotypes in ibrutinib-treated CLL. Profiled with immunoSEQ multiplex PCR; TCRdb holds only in-frame clones, not every one. This table has about 250,000 clones, 60% to 75% appearing once. The starting material was PBMCs, obtained after 24 months of ibrutinib treatment. These receptors originate from a human donor with chronic lymphocytic leukemia.

This clone has only a few counts. The chain employs TRBV6-5 and TRBJ2-1, with D hard to call. The V and J ends lost 4 bases and 7 bases respectively, with 8 bases between them. Germline loops: CDR1 MNHEY, CDR2 SVGAGI. The CDR3 runs 12 residues. CDR3 residues: CASSLGGNEQFF. CDR3 in DNA: TGTGCCAGCAGTTTAGGTGGGAATGAGCAGTTCTTC.

The V gene is TRBV28, the J gene TRBJ1-3; D unresolved. Trimming took off 2 bases at V and 8 bases at J, with 7 bases between the two ends. From germline, CDR1 is MDHEN and CDR2 SYDVKM. The CDR3 is made up of 12 amino acids. Here the CDR3 reads CASSLTRDTIYF. The DNA for the CDR3 is TGTGCCAGCAGTTTAACCCGGGACACCATATATTTT.

The CDR3 bases are TGTGCCAGCAGTTTCCGGGATAGCGGTTACGAGCAGTACTTC. Its translation is CASSFRDSGYEQYF. The chain carries TRBV6-5 and TRBJ2-7, with D perhaps TRBD2 (6 bases). Trimming took off 4 bases at V and 4 bases at J, with 14 bases between the two ends. The CDR3 has 14 residues. Germline assignment: CDR1 MNHEY and CDR2 SVGAGI.

This clone was seen only once. J is TRBJ2-3 and V is TRBV6-6, with unresolved D. Looked up from germline, CDR1 is MNHNY and CDR2 is SVGAGI (reference sequence). V shed 5 bases and J shed 3 bases, with 12 bases lying between them. CDR3 length: 14 residues. CDR3 sequence: CASSRDTPTDTQYF. The CDR3 DNA reads as TGTGCCAGCAGTAGGGATACCCCGACAGATACGCAGTATTTT.

CDR3 sequence reads: CASTGASDQPQHF. The CDR3 nucleotides read TGCGCCAGCACTGGGGCAAGTGATCAGCCCCAGCATTTT. The chain couples TRBV10-2 to TRBJ1-5; D is perhaps TRBD1 (5 bases). Trimming took 7 bases from V and 5 from J, leaving 12 bases between them. The CDR3 has 13 residues. The germline gives CDR1 WSHSY, CDR2 SAAADI.

This clone was seen a handful of times. The chain has TRBV2 and TRBJ2-1; D uncertain. Germline CDR1 reads SNHLY; CDR2 reads FYNNEI. The CDR3 is 11 amino acids. Trimming took off 3 bases at V and 4 bases at J, with 1 base between the two ends. The CDR3 spells CASSEYNEQFF. For the CDR3, the DNA is TGTGCCAGCAGTGAGTACAATGAGCAGTTCTTC.

CDR3: CASSSTSGRGETQYF. The DNA for the CDR3 is TGCGCCAGCAGCTCGACGAGCGGGAGAGGAGAGACCCAGTACTTC. The chain links TRBV5-1 to TRBJ2-5, with 8 positions matching TRBD2. Germline loops: CDR1 SGHRS, CDR2 YFSETQ. The trim removed 3 bases at V and 4 bases at J, leaving 8 bases unmatched. CDR3 size: 15 residues.

This clone was picked up a small number of times. This sequence joins TRBV10-3 and TRBJ2-1; TRBD2 agrees at 7 bases. V shed 0 bases, J shed 5 bases, and the junction held 4 bases outside the gene matches. This CDR3 is 15 amino acids long. Germline assignment: CDR1 ENHRY and CDR2 SYGVKD. The CDR3 spells CAISESRGSNNEQFF. The CDR3 DNA reads TGTGCCATCAGTGAGTCGCGGGGGTCCAACAATGAGCAGTTCTTC.

This clone was observed a single time. The rearrangement links TRBV25-1 to TRBJ2-2, with 7 bases identical to TRBD1. In germline, CDR1 is MGHDK, CDR2 SYGVNS. CDR3 length equals 16 residues. After removal of 5 bases from V and 2 bases from J, the junction contained 8 bases not matched to a gene. CDR3 coding DNA: TGTGCCAGCAGTACCCGGGGACAGTTTAACACCGGGGAGCTGTTTTTT. This codes for CASSTRGQFNTGELFF.

The chain combines TRBV29-1 with TRBJ2-1; the match to TRBD2 covers 11 bases. The junction had 6 bases not matched to a gene; V was cut back by 6 bases and J by 2 bases. Germline V gene lookup returns CDR1 SQVTM and CDR2 ANQGSEA. There are 15 residues in the CDR3. CDR3 sequence (DNA): TGCAGCGTAAGACTAGCGGGGAGGACCTACAATGAGCAGTTCTTC. The encoded protein is CSVRLAGRTYNEQFF.

The chain recombines TRBV28 with TRBJ2-3, with TRBD1 matching 7 bases. There are 15 residues in the CDR3. V trimming: 6 bases; J trimming: 2 bases; junction bases outside the gene matches: 8. Germline values: CDR1 MDHEN, CDR2 SYDVKM. This CDR3 reads CASSPRDRITDTQYF. CDR3 bases: TGTGCCAGCAGCCCCCGGGACAGAATCACAGATACGCAGTATTTT.

The chain joins TRBV28 to TRBJ1-2; 12 positions agree with TRBD1. CDR3 length: 14 residues. Losses at the gene ends were 6 bases for V and 6 bases for J; bases not matched to a gene: 5. Germline CDR1 reads MDHEN; CDR2 reads SYDVKM. The chain's CDR3 is CASRSGQGADGYTF. The CDR3 DNA reads as TGTGCCAGCAGATCGGGACAGGGGGCTGATGGCTACACCTTC.

The rearrangement uses TRBV5-8 and TRBJ1-2, with D hard to call. This CDR3 is 13 amino acids long. In germline, CDR1 is SGHTS, CDR2 YDEGEE. Trimming shortened V by 1 base and J by 2 bases, and 6 bases separated the two germline ends. The CDR3 coding sequence is TGTGCCAGCAGCTTGTATCAAAACTATGGCTACACCTTC. Translated: CASSLYQNYGYTF.

The chain has TRBV14 and TRBJ2-7; 7 nucleotides match TRBD1. The CDR3 loop spans 16 amino acids. V lost 1 base, J lost 4 bases, and 10 bases stayed unmatched. The germline CDR1 and CDR2 sequences are SGHDN and FVKESK. CDR3 nucleotide sequence: TGTGCCAGCAGCCAAGGCAAAGGACAGGTAGTGTACGAGCAGTACTTC. Translated, it gives CASSQGKGQVVYEQYF. Full variable domain (remainder filled in from reference TRBV14 and TRBJ2-7): EAGVTQFPSHSVIEKGQTVTLRCDPISGHDNLYWYRRVMGKEIKFLLHFVKESKQDESGMPNNRFLAERTGGTYSTLKVQPAELEDSGVYFCASSQGKGQVVYEQYFGPGTRLTVT.

The V and J genes are TRBV7-2 and TRBJ2-3, with D perhaps TRBD2 (6 bases). Germline V gives CDR1 SGHTA, CDR2 FQGNSA. V lost 4 bases and J lost 2, with 10 bases in between. The CDR3 runs 14 residues. Here the CDR3 DNA reads TGTGCCAGCAGCTCCGGACTACTCACAGATACGCAGTATTTT. Amino acids: CASSSGLLTDTQYF.

The chain uses TRBV28 and TRBJ1-5; D is possibly TRBD1 (6 bases). Deletions cut 6 bases from V and 2 bases from J, with 14 bases between. The CDR3 covers 15 residues. CDR1 MDHEN and CDR2 SYDVKM come from the germline V gene. CDR3 DNA: TGTGCCAGCAGCACCGACAGGCAGGGCAATCAGCCCCAGCATTTT. It codes for CASSTDRQGNQPQHF. Together with reference TRBV28 and TRBJ1-5, the CDR3 gives the full variable domain: DVKVTQSSRYLVKRTGEKVFLECVQDMDHENMFWYRQDPGLGLRLIYFSYDVKMKEKGDIPEGYSVSREKKERFSLILESASTNQTSMYLCASSTDRQGNQPQHFGDGTRLSIL.

The J gene is TRBJ2-1, the V gene TRBV19; D is perhaps TRBD1 or TRBD2 (6 bases each). V lost 4 bases, J lost 7 bases, and 20 bases lay in between. This CDR3 is 16 amino acids long. Per germline, CDR1 LNHDA and CDR2 SQIVND (reference sequence). The CDR3 sequence: CASSTLWGALPNEQFF. CDR3 DNA sequence: TGTGCCAGTAGTACGTTATGGGGGGCCCTCCCTAATGAGCAGTTCTTC.

The chain is built from TRBV7-3 and TRBJ2-2; perhaps TRBD2 as D (6 bases). The CDR3 spans 16 residues. The V and J ends lost 1 base and 2 bases respectively, with 11 bases between them. Germline lookup yields CDR1 SGHTA and CDR2 FQGTGA. The CDR3 reads CASSLRGGINTGELFF. In nucleotides, the CDR3 is TGTGCCAGCAGCTTAAGAGGCGGGATAAACACCGGGGAGCTGTTTTTT.

This rearrangement joins TRBV28 to TRBJ1-2; 7 positions agree with TRBD1. V lost 10 bases and J lost 4; bases outside the gene matches: 15. The CDR3 contains 15 residues. The germline CDR1 and CDR2 sequences are MDHEN and SYDVKM. The CDR3 region has the DNA TGTGCCACCGAGGGACAGCCAATAACCTCCTATGGCTACACCTTC. Amino acid sequence: CATEGQPITSYGYTF.

The chain combines TRBV13 with TRBJ1-2; D is undetermined. Germline CDR1 PRHDT, CDR2 FYEKMQ (reference sequence). V dropped 4 bases and J dropped 4 bases, with 16 bases sitting between them. CDR3 length: 15 residues. DNA of the CDR3: TGTGCCAGCAGCTCGGTGGGCTCAAGGGTCTATGGCTACACCTTC. It encodes CASSSVGSRVYGYTF.